This entry is about one TCR beta chain. This sample's time point: after neoadjuvant nivolumab, at surgical resection. Cohort: HPV-negative, locally advanced oral cavity squamous cell carcinoma patients. The method was immunoSEQ multiplex PCR; TCRdb's version includes in-frame clones alone and lacks a portion of them. The repertoire has 13,000 or so clones, 71% of them found once; the top ten carry under 3%. This CDR3 region has 14 residues. V was cut by 2 bases and J by 4 bases, with 11 bases left in between. The V gene's germline CDR1 is SNHLY and CDR2 FYNNEI. This record belongs to a study of neoadjuvant anti-PD-1 for oral cavity cancer. Study in general: Patients without progression received a fourth nivolumab dose around day 43, then surgical resection on days 50-56.

The chain combines TRBV2 with TRBJ1-2, with D uncertain. Here the sequenced sample was PBMCs, taken after nivolumab (anti-PD-1) treatment. This receptor was identified in a person aged 35 to 85 with oral cavity squamous cell carcinoma. This CDR3 reads CASSEREGTYGYTF. The DNA for the CDR3 is TGTGCCAGCAGTGAAAGGGAGGGTACCTATGGCTACACCTTC.